Sequencing of this T cell receptor (beta chain) was carried out in a study of monozygotic twins with inflammatory bowel disease. Study observations and caveats: There were differing immunosuppressive treatments, which may have added variability to patient repertoires. TCRbeta diversity (inverse Simpson) was lower in IBD patients than in healthy co-twins.

Per germline, CDR1 PRHDT and CDR2 FYEKMQ (reference sequence). This CDR3 spans 16 amino acids. To note about this clonotype: Its target is not known.

Per sample, reverse transcription was split into eight reactions. Added by template switching were UMIs that each held a 6-nucleotide sample barcode. TCRdb re-called the 5' RACE reads and shows each CDR3 protein once, DNA omitted. The sample totals over 110,000 distinct CDR3 sequences. The sequence came from a human donor with ulcerative colitis or Crohn's disease, or a healthy co-twin of an affected twin (not recorded which). V usage is TRBV13 and J usage is TRBJ2-1; TCRdb reports TRBD1, a call that lacks DNA to check it against. Sequencing input: blood. The CDR3 sequence is CASSLGEQGIVDEQFF. Full variable domain (outside the CDR3, taken from reference TRBV13 and TRBJ2-1): AAGVIQSPRHLIKEKRETATLKCYPIPRHDTVYWYQQGPGQDPQFLISFYEKMQSDKGSIPDRFSAQQFSDYHSELNMSSLELGDSALYFCASSLGEQGIVDEQFFGPGTRLTVL.